The 27 T cell receptor beta chains below come from one sample, sequenced in a study of beta chain features in type 1 diabetes. Isolated RNA was reverse transcribed in full, so expressed TCRB transcripts were sequenced. Assay: immunoSEQ multiplex PCR; the TCRdb copy retains only in-frame clones and omits some. Among 640,000 or so clones, around an eighth were seen once, and the ten largest hold less than 0.025%. Study-level findings and limits: People with Type 1 diabetes carried modestly yet significantly shorter TCRB CDR3s in all four CD4+ subsets.

These TCRs are of unknown antigen specificity. Sequences were obtained from naive CD4+ T cells from blood. All receptors derive from a man aged 18 to 29 with type 1 diabetes.

For the CDR3, the DNA is TGTGCCACCAGCTGGAGAGGGAAAGGGGGCTTTAACTATGGCTACACCTTC. It specifies CATSWRGKGGFNYGYTF. This sequence joins TRBV15 and TRBJ1-2; 7 positions agree with TRBD1. The V gene end was trimmed by 5 bases and the J gene end by 1 base; junction bases not matched to a gene: 13. The CDR3 loop spans 17 amino acids. Germline lookup yields CDR1 LNHNV and CDR2 YYDKDF (reference sequence).

A few counts support this clone. V is TRBV14 and J is TRBJ2-2, with D uncertain. From germline, CDR1 is SGHDN and CDR2 FVKESK. Trimming removed 5 bases at V and 3 bases at J, with 16 bases between. This CDR3 comprises 16 residues. In DNA form, the CDR3 reads TGTGCCAGCAGCACGTTGACTTCAACCCACACCGGGGAGCTGTTTTTT. It translates to CASSTLTSTHTGELFF.

This clone appeared a few times. This chain connects TRBV2 to TRBJ2-7; D is unresolved. Deletions cut 7 bases from V and 7 bases from J, with 11 bases between. CDR1 SNHLY and CDR2 FYNNEI come from the germline V gene. The length of the CDR3 is 11 residues. DNA for the CDR3: TGTGCCAGCAAGGGCGGTTCGGAGCAGTACTTC. Protein sequence: CASKGGSEQYF. The entire variable domain, with the rest obtained from reference TRBV2 and TRBJ2-7, is as follows: EPEVTQTPSHQVTQMGQEVILRCVPISNHLYFYWYRQILGQKVEFLVSFYNNEISEKSEIFDDQFSVERPDGSNFTLKIRSTKLEDSAMYFCASKGGSEQYFGPGTRLTVT.

Only a few counts were recorded for this clone. V is TRBV30 and J is TRBJ1-2; 7 bases line up with TRBD1. The CDR3 sequence is 14 residues long. CDR1 is GTSNPN and CDR2 is SVGIG in the germline V gene (reference sequence). Trimming removed 0 bases from V and 5 bases from J; junction bases left unmatched: 6. This CDR3 reads CAWSVGPQGYGYTF. In DNA, the CDR3 is TGTGCCTGGAGTGTTGGACCACAGGGGTATGGCTACACCTTC.

This chain joins TRBV9 and TRBJ1-6, with 10 bases that match TRBD1. V shed 2 bases and J 9 bases; nucleotides not matched to a gene: 2. The CDR3 is made up of 14 amino acids. Looked up from germline, CDR1 is SGDLS and CDR2 is YYNGEE. The chain's CDR3 is CASSVTGGGSPLHF. The CDR3 DNA sequence: TGTGCCAGCAGCGTGACAGGGGGCGGTTCACCCCTCCACTTT.

This clone turned up a few times. The chain has TRBV13 and TRBJ2-2; D is undetermined. This CDR3 is 13 amino acids long. CDR1 and CDR2 (germline): PRHDT, FYEKMQ (reference sequence). Trimming removed 5 bases from V and 4 bases from J, with 8 bases in between. CDR3 in amino acids: CASSPYGTGELFF. The CDR3 DNA is TGTGCCAGCAGCCCCTATGGCACCGGGGAGCTGTTTTTT.

The chain recombines TRBV30 with TRBJ2-4; possibly TRBD1 for D (7 bases). Germline CDR1 and CDR2: GTSNPN and SVGIG (reference sequence). Trimming left V 7 bases short and J 9 bases short, with 19 bases between. CDR3 length equals 13 residues. The CDR3 is CASSRGEGIIQYF. The CDR3 nucleotides read TGTGCCTCATCCAGGGGGGAAGGGATCATTCAGTACTTC. Full variable domain (missing parts from reference TRBV30 and TRBJ2-4): SQTIHQWPATLVQPVGSPLSLECTVEGTSNPNLYWYRQAAGRGLQLLFYSVGIGQISSEVPQNLSASRPQDRQFILSSKKLLLSDSGFYLCASSRGEGIIQYFGAGTRLSVL.

The rearrangement joins TRBV6-6 to TRBJ2-7; D may be TRBD1 (6 bases). The ends were cut back, 5 bases at V and 5 bases at J, with 10 bases in the middle. The CDR3 is 12 residues long. Germline values: CDR1 MNHNY, CDR2 SVGAGI (reference sequence). CDR3 protein: CASSPPGDEQYF. The CDR3 region has the DNA TGTGCCAGCAGTCCCCCAGGGGACGAGCAGTACTTC.

About this clone itself: This sample includes further DNA sequences coding for the same CDR3. The chain is built from TRBV19 and TRBJ2-5; D is ambiguous. Per germline, CDR1 LNHDA and CDR2 SQIVND (reference sequence). The CDR3 length is 13 residues. The V end lost 3 bases, the J end lost 1 base, and 6 bases lay between the germline ends. CDR3: CASSMNSQETQYF. CDR3 in DNA: TGTGCCAGTAGTATGAACAGCCAAGAGACCCAGTACTTC.

V and J are TRBV7-9 and TRBJ2-5; D call uncertain. This CDR3 is built from 12 residues. Germline V CDR1 and CDR2: SEHNR, FQNEAQ (reference sequence). Trimming removed 2 bases at V and 5 bases at J, with 6 bases between. The CDR3 loop is CASSLQLETQYF. In DNA, the CDR3 is TGTGCCAGCAGCTTACAATTGGAGACCCAGTACTTC. Based on the CDR3 plus reference TRBV7-9 and TRBJ2-5, the full variable domain is DTGVSQNPRHKITKRGQNVTFRCDPISEHNRLYWYRQTLGQGPEFLTYFQNEAQLEKSRLLSDRFSAERPKGSFSTLEIQRTEQGDSAMYLCASSLQLETQYFGPGTRLLVL.

This clone came up a few times. This chain uses TRBV5-1 with TRBJ1-5; no clear D gene. This CDR3 spans 13 amino acids. V was clipped by 2 bases and J by 6 bases, with 9 bases between them. The V gene's germline CDR1 is SGHRS and CDR2 YFSETQ. The CDR3 is CASSFDPSQPQHF. The CDR3 nucleotides read TGCGCCAGCAGCTTTGACCCCAGTCAGCCCCAGCATTTT.

The chain links TRBV6-4 to TRBJ1-6, with D unresolved. This CDR3 contains 15 residues. V gave up 3 bases and J gave up 5 bases, with 11 bases separating them. The germline V gene has CDR1 MRHNA and CDR2 SNTAGT. CDR3 nucleotide sequence: TGTGCCAGCAGTGATCTTGGTGGGAATAATTCACCCCTCCACTTT. It is translated as CASSDLGGNNSPLHF.

The chain uses TRBV4-1 and TRBJ1-2, with 9 bases aligning to TRBD1. Per the germline V gene, CDR1 is MGHRA and CDR2 is YSYEKL. The CDR3 spans 13 residues. Germline trimming cut 2 bases from V and 8 bases from J; bases unmatched to any gene: 3. The CDR3 region is CASSQTGGEGYTF. The DNA for the CDR3 is TGCGCCAGCAGCCAAACAGGGGGCGAGGGCTACACCTTC.

The V and J genes are TRBV18 and TRBJ2-7, with a possible D match to TRBD2 (6 bases). Trimming took 3 bases from V and 6 from J, leaving 21 bases between them. Germline CDR1 KGHSH, CDR2 LQKENI. The length of the CDR3 is 16 residues. Written as DNA, the CDR3 is TGTGCCAGCTCACCGCTCCTCCGTGGCGCGGGGCTCGAGCAGTACTTC. Amino acid sequence: CASSPLLRGAGLEQYF.

The chain couples TRBV11-2 to TRBJ2-1, with a tentative D call TRBD2 (6 bases). The CDR3 sequence is 13 residues long. CDR1 and CDR2 (germline): SGHAT, FQNNGV. Trimming stripped 1 base from V and 7 bases from J, with 8 bases between. As DNA, the CDR3 is TGTGCCAGCAGCTTAGGACTAGAGAATGAGCAGTTCTTC. Protein sequence: CASSLGLENEQFF.

In its sample, this clone was seen a few times. J is TRBJ2-5 and V is TRBV2; D possibly corresponds to TRBD2 (6 bases). V gave up 4 bases and J gave up 4 bases, with 13 bases separating them. Germline values: CDR1 SNHLY, CDR2 FYNNEI. The CDR3 runs 14 residues. CDR3 sequence (DNA): TGTGCCAGCAGTGGGCAGGACTACGGAGAGACCCAGTACTTC. Translating gives CASSGQDYGETQYF.

This clone was recorded a few times. The chain combines TRBV4-1 with TRBJ2-3, with 8 bases aligning to TRBD1. This CDR3 is built from 16 residues. Germline V gene data show CDR1 as MGHRA and CDR2 as YSYEKL. J lost 1 base, V lost 3 bases, and 6 bases had no gene match. The CDR3 here is CASSQGRGRRTDTQYF. The CDR3 DNA is TGCGCCAGCAGCCAGGGCAGGGGGCGGCGCACAGATACGCAGTATTTT.

The sample holds a few counts of this clone. This chain uses TRBV30 with TRBJ2-2, with 8 nucleotides matching TRBD1. The length of the CDR3 is 16 residues. The germline CDR1 and CDR2 sequences are GTSNPN and SVGIG (reference sequence). The V and J ends lost 7 bases and 4 bases, in that order; junction bases with no gene match: 14. The DNA of the CDR3 is TGTGCCTACACAGACTCGGGGCAGGGGGCCACCGGGGAGCTGTTTTTT. Translating gives CAYTDSGQGATGELFF.

The CDR3: CASSLQGGGETQYF. The DNA for the CDR3 is TGTGCCAGCAGCTTGCAGGGAGGGGGGGAGACCCAGTACTTC. The chain combines TRBV7-2 with TRBJ2-5, with D perhaps TRBD2 (7 bases). The CDR3 is 14 residues long. CDR1 SGHTA and CDR2 FQGNSA come from the germline V gene. Trimming pared 3 bases from V and 5 bases from J, leaving 13 bases between.

This clone was seen only a few times. This chain links TRBV6-6 with TRBJ2-7; D remains ambiguous. The V gene's germline CDR1 is MNHNY and CDR2 SVGAGI (reference sequence). The CDR3 extends over 14 amino acids. V gave up 2 bases and J gave up 3 bases, with 11 bases separating them. The CDR3 region is CASSYAASYYEQYF. Here the CDR3 DNA reads TGTGCCAGCAGTTACGCGGCCAGCTACTACGAGCAGTACTTC.

The CDR3 DNA sequence: TGTGCCAGCAGCGTATCTAGCGGGGGTCCGGATACGCAGTATTTT. Protein product: CASSVSSGGPDTQYF. The chain joins TRBV5-6 to TRBJ2-3, with 10 bases that match TRBD2. Germline loops: CDR1 SGHDT, CDR2 YYEEEE. Trimming cost V 4 bases and J 6 bases; bases outside gene matches: 8. The CDR3 has 15 residues.

This clone was observed a few times. This specimen includes other DNA sequences encoding the same CDR3. The rearrangement uses TRBV20-1 and TRBJ2-5; D is unresolved. V gave up 5 bases and J gave up 5 bases, with 6 bases separating them. The CDR3 length is 10 residues. CDR1 is DFQATT and CDR2 is SNEGSKA in the germline V gene (reference sequence). The CDR3 loop is CSALEETQYF. Here the CDR3 DNA reads TGCAGTGCTCTCGAGGAGACCCAGTACTTC.

About this clone: Within the sample, other DNA sequences also encode this same CDR3. The CDR3, as DNA: TGCAGCGTTCAGGGAAGACTCTCCTACAATGAGCAGTTCTTC. This codes for CSVQGRLSYNEQFF. V is TRBV29-1 and J is TRBJ2-1; tentative D call: TRBD1 (5 bases). V was trimmed by 5 bases and J by 0 bases, leaving 11 bases between them. The CDR3 sequence is 14 residues long. The germline V gene has CDR1 SQVTM and CDR2 ANQGSEA.

J is TRBJ2-2 and V is TRBV6-5; D may be TRBD2 (6 bases). The CDR3 covers 15 residues. Germline V lookup: CDR1 MNHEY, CDR2 SVGAGI. Trimming cost V 2 bases and J 4 bases, with 11 bases left between them. The CDR3 nucleotides read TGTGCCAGCAGTTACGGGGGGTTGATCACCGGGGAGCTGTTTTTT. Translated: CASSYGGLITGELFF.

The table lists this clone with a few counts. Other nucleotide sequences from this sample produce the same CDR3. V gene TRBV7-9 combines with J gene TRBJ2-6, with D possibly being TRBD2 (5 bases). Germline CDR1 reads SEHNR; CDR2 reads FQNEAQ (reference sequence). This CDR3 contains 15 residues. The ends were cut back, 2 bases at V and 1 base at J, with 6 bases in the middle. In DNA, the CDR3 is TGTGCCAGCAGCTTACGGGGTTCTGGGGCCAACGTCCTGACTTTC. Amino acid sequence: CASSLRGSGANVLTF. Filled out from reference TRBV7-9 and TRBJ2-6, the complete variable domain reads DTGVSQNPRHKITKRGQNVTFRCDPISEHNRLYWYRQTLGQGPEFLTYFQNEAQLEKSRLLSDRFSAERPKGSFSTLEIQRTEQGDSAMYLCASSLRGSGANVLTFGAGSRLTVL.

This clone was observed a few times. The V gene is TRBV7-9, the J gene TRBJ2-1; D may be TRBD2 (6 bases). The germline V gene encodes CDR1 SEHNR and CDR2 FQNEAQ (reference sequence). V lost 5 bases and J lost 0, with 20 bases in between. The CDR3 is made up of 18 amino acids. CDR3 amino acids: CASSPPPMAGSSYNEQFF. CDR3 DNA sequence: TGTGCCAGCAGCCCGCCACCCATGGCGGGGAGCTCCTACAATGAGCAGTTCTTC.

With regard to this clone: The same CDR3 arises from other DNA sequences in this sample as well. V usage is TRBV5-6 and J usage is TRBJ1-2; D not certain. V shed 0 bases and J shed 4 bases, with 7 bases lying between them. Germline lookup yields CDR1 SGHDT and CDR2 YYEEEE. The CDR3 totals 13 residues. The CDR3: CASSLAGGYGYTF. CDR3 nucleotide sequence: TGTGCCAGCAGCTTGGCCGGTGGCTATGGCTACACCTTC.